These 30 T cell receptor beta chains were sequenced from one sample in a study of chemoradiotherapy in HPV16-positive cancers (dated by TCRdb to 2022 to 2024). The protocol used for the library was the immunoSEQ multiplex PCR assay. TCRdb holds this immuneACCESS table with in-frame rearrangements only. Some clones are missing; in checked studies, unresolved V genes explain under half, and the rest has no known cause. The sample yields some 13,000 clones; around 70% were counted once. Together, the top ten hold over 15% of the sample. The sample here was taken from a patient who underwent chemoradiotherapy. The receptors shown here come from a human donor with HPV-associated anogenital cancer.

The chain joins TRBV4-3 to TRBJ1-5, with 9 bases lining up with TRBD1. The CDR3 is 18 residues long. With 0 bases clipped from V and 3 bases from J, the junction kept 9 bases outside the gene matches. Germline V CDR1 and CDR2: LGHNA, YSLEER. This CDR3 reads CASSQDLPGQGLNQPQHF. The CDR3 bases are TGCGCCAGCAGCCAAGATCTGCCGGGACAGGGACTCAATCAGCCCCAGCATTTT.

This chain links TRBV2 with TRBJ1-4; a possible D gene is TRBD1 (5 bases). From germline, CDR1 is SNHLY and CDR2 FYNNEI. The CDR3 is 15 residues long. The V gene lost 2 bases and the J gene lost 3 bases, with 10 bases spanning the gap. For the CDR3, the DNA is TGTGCCAGCAGTGAATACGGGGGGTCTAATGAAAAACTGTTTTTT. Residues: CASSEYGGSNEKLFF.

The genes are TRBV5-1 and TRBJ1-4, with D unresolved. V was clipped by 4 bases and J by 2 bases, with 18 bases between them. The CDR3 sequence is 17 residues long. Germline V gene lookup returns CDR1 SGHRS and CDR2 YFSETQ. This CDR3 is CASSRFQSSGTNEKLFF. The CDR3 coding sequence is TGCGCCAGCAGCCGGTTTCAGTCGAGTGGCACTAATGAAAAACTGTTTTTT.

The chain uses TRBV10-3 and TRBJ2-1; D gene unclear. Trimming pared 5 bases from V and 2 bases from J, leaving 22 bases between. Germline assignment: CDR1 ENHRY and CDR2 SYGVKD. The CDR3 sequence is 18 residues long. As DNA, the CDR3 is TGTGCCATCAGTCGCCCTAAAGGTTCGGCTCAGGCCTACAATGAGCAGTTCTTC. Protein: CAISRPKGSAQAYNEQFF.

The gene calls are TRBV4-3 and TRBJ2-7; the match to TRBD2 covers 11 bases. The ends lost 0 bases at V and 1 base at J; junction bases unmatched: 2. Germline V gives CDR1 LGHNA, CDR2 YSLEER. The CDR3 is made up of 16 amino acids. CDR3 DNA: TGCGCCAGCAGCCAAGAGTGGACTAGCGGGTCCTACGAGCAGTACTTC. Protein product: CASSQEWTSGSYEQYF.

The rearrangement uses TRBV6-1 and TRBJ1-2, with TRBD1 matching 10 bases. There are 15 residues in the CDR3. Germline trimming cut 0 bases from V and 4 bases from J; bases unmatched to any gene: 2. The germline gives CDR1 MNHNS, CDR2 SASEGT. CDR3 in DNA: TGTGCCAGCAGTGAAGCGACAGGGGGCCTCTATGGCTACACCTTC. Its translation is CASSEATGGLYGYTF.

As DNA, the CDR3 is TGTGCCAGTAGTATTGGGATTACCAAAAACATTCAGTACTTC. The encoded protein is CASSIGITKNIQYF. V usage is TRBV19 and J usage is TRBJ2-4; unclear D gene. Germline CDR1 is LNHDA and CDR2 is SQIVND (reference sequence). V dropped 3 bases and J dropped 2 bases, with 8 bases sitting between them. The CDR3 is 14 residues long.

This clone has more than one count but fewer than ten. This chain connects TRBV10-3 to TRBJ2-7; 8 bases match TRBD2. This CDR3 region has 16 residues. V lost 3 bases to trimming and J lost 3 bases; unmatched junction nucleotides: 10. CDR1 is ENHRY and CDR2 is SYGVKD in the germline V gene. CDR3 in DNA: TGTGCCATCAGTGACCCCGACGGACTAGCCGACTACGAGCAGTACTTC. This codes for CAISDPDGLADYEQYF.

J is TRBJ2-7 and V is TRBV5-6, with a weak D call TRBD2 (5 bases). The V end was cut by 3 bases, the J end by 1 base, with 14 bases between. Germline values: CDR1 SGHDT, CDR2 YYEEEE. The CDR3 has 15 amino acids. As DNA, the CDR3 is TGTGCCAGCAGCTGGAGGCTAGACCTATCCTACGAGCAGTACTTC. This translates into CASSWRLDLSYEQYF.

This sequence joins TRBV7-9 and TRBJ1-2; no definite D call. The CDR3 totals 15 residues. Trimming stripped 2 bases from V and 1 base from J, with 11 bases between. Germline V gene sequence: CDR1 SEHNR, CDR2 FQNEAQ (reference sequence). The CDR3 here is CASSLSASHNYGYTF. The CDR3, as DNA: TGTGCCAGCAGCTTAAGCGCCAGCCATAACTATGGCTACACCTTC.

V usage is TRBV2 and J usage is TRBJ1-5, with D uncertain. Trimming stripped 5 bases from V and 3 bases from J, with 8 bases between. The CDR3 covers 13 residues. Germline CDR1 reads SNHLY; CDR2 reads FYNNEI. The CDR3 protein is CASSIGFNQPQHF. In DNA, the CDR3 is TGTGCCAGCAGTATCGGGTTCAATCAGCCCCAGCATTTT.

The chain has TRBV27 and TRBJ1-2, with a possible D match to TRBD1 (6 bases). The V and J ends lost 6 bases and 5 bases respectively, with 22 bases between them. The germline V gene has CDR1 MNHEY and CDR2 SMNVEV (reference sequence). CDR3 length: 16 amino acids. Here the CDR3 DNA reads TGTGCCAGCAGCCGGGCATTGTTCGGGGGCGAGTATGGCTACACCTTC. Translated: CASSRALFGGEYGYTF.

This clone came up once. This chain uses TRBV7-9 with TRBJ2-7; 8 bases are a match to TRBD1. This CDR3 contains 15 residues. Germline CDR1 SEHNR, CDR2 FQNEAQ (reference sequence). V shed 5 bases and J 3 bases; nucleotides not matched to a gene: 9. The DNA for the CDR3 is TGTGCCAGCAGCACGTCAGGGGGCGCGGGCTACGAGCAGTACTTC. This sequence encodes CASSTSGGAGYEQYF. Looking up the rest from reference TRBV7-9 and TRBJ2-7 gives the full variable domain: DTGVSQNPRHKITKRGQNVTFRCDPISEHNRLYWYRQTLGQGPEFLTYFQNEAQLEKSRLLSDRFSAERPKGSFSTLEIQRTEQGDSAMYLCASSTSGGAGYEQYFGPGTRLTVT.

The chain carries TRBV4-2 and TRBJ2-1; TRBD2 is a possible D gene (7 bases). Trimming took 5 bases from V and 6 from J, leaving 11 bases between them. The CDR3 length is 13 residues. Per germline, CDR1 LGHNA and CDR2 YNFKEQ. The CDR3 DNA follows: TGTGCCAGCAGCAAAGGGGGGGTCAATGAGCAGTTCTTC. Residues: CASSKGGVNEQFF.

This rearrangement joins TRBV6-5 to TRBJ2-7; 7 positions match TRBD1. Germline CDR1 reads MNHEY; CDR2 reads SVGAGI. This CDR3 is built from 15 residues. V was clipped by 0 bases and J by 0 bases; unmatched bases: 2. The CDR3: CASSYSGDSSYEQYF. Written as DNA, the CDR3 is TGTGCCAGCAGTTACTCCGGGGACAGCTCCTACGAGCAGTACTTC.

This clone was observed a few times. CDR3 DNA: TGTGCCAGCAGTTTGTTGGGGAGCCATCAGCCCCAGCATTTT. It codes for CASSLLGSHQPQHF. The chain links TRBV28 to TRBJ1-5; no definite D call. CDR3 size: 14 residues. V lost 3 bases and J lost 5, with 11 bases in between. Germline loops: CDR1 MDHEN, CDR2 SYDVKM.

This clone has just one count. The V call is TRBV7-2, the J call TRBJ1-5; the D gene is possibly TRBD1 (5 bases). The ends were cut back, 4 bases at V and 6 bases at J, with 16 bases in the middle. Germline V gene data show CDR1 as SGHTA and CDR2 as FQGNSA. The length of the CDR3 is 15 residues. This CDR3 is CASSWDQGTRQPQHF. CDR3 sequence (DNA): TGTGCCAGCAGCTGGGATCAAGGGACTCGTCAGCCCCAGCATTTT.

The chain joins TRBV28 to TRBJ1-1; no clear D. The V end was cut by 7 bases, the J end by 0 bases, with 9 bases between. The CDR3 is 13 residues long. Per germline, CDR1 MDHEN and CDR2 SYDVKM. CDR3 sequence reads: CASKADMNTEAFF. The CDR3 region has the DNA TGTGCCAGCAAGGCAGATATGAACACTGAAGCTTTCTTT.

The table lists this clone with a count of one. J is TRBJ2-1 and V is TRBV6-6, with 8 bases fitting TRBD1. The CDR3 has 16 amino acids. Germline V CDR1 and CDR2: MNHNY, SVGAGI (reference sequence). Trimming took 2 bases from V and 8 from J; bases not matched to a gene: 11. The CDR3 coding sequence is TGTGCCAGCAGTTACGGTGGAGCCAGGGGGCAGGATGAGCAGTTCTTC. Translating it yields CASSYGGARGQDEQFF.

The CDR3 here is CASSFPTGGERETQYF. The CDR3, as DNA: TGTGCCAGCAGCTTCCCCACGGGGGGGGAGAGGGAGACCCAGTACTTC. This chain connects TRBV7-8 to TRBJ2-5; 8 bases are shared with TRBD2. The CDR3 runs to 16 residues. CDR1 SGHVS and CDR2 FQNEAQ come from the germline V gene. The J segment lost 5 bases and the V segment lost 3 bases, leaving 11 bases of the junction unmatched. Based on the CDR3 plus reference TRBV7-8 and TRBJ2-5, the full variable domain is GAGVSQSPRYKVAKRGQDVALRCDPISGHVSLFWYQQALGQGPEFLTYFQNEAQLDKSGLPSDRFFAERPEGSVSTLKIQRTQQEDSAVYLCASSFPTGGERETQYFGPGTRLLVL.

This chain uses TRBV27 with TRBJ1-1; D may be TRBD1 (5 bases). The CDR3 spans 15 residues. Trimming pared 5 bases from V and 1 base from J, leaving 14 bases between. Germline V lookup: CDR1 MNHEY, CDR2 SMNVEV (reference sequence). CDR3 DNA: TGTGCCAGCAGTCCCGCGGGGGGAGGGAACACTGAAGCTTTCTTT. The encoded protein is CASSPAGGGNTEAFF.

The CDR3 DNA reads TGTGCCGGACAGCAGAGGTCCGGAGCCACGATAACCTACGAGCAGTACTTC. Translating it yields CAGQQRSGATITYEQYF. The chain employs TRBV6-4 and TRBJ2-7; D is possibly TRBD1 (6 bases). The ends were cut back, 11 bases at V and 2 bases at J, with 28 bases in the middle. This CDR3 comprises 17 residues. The germline V gene has CDR1 MRHNA and CDR2 SNTAGT.

The chain joins TRBV6-4 to TRBJ2-1, with D possibly TRBD1 on 5 matching bases. Trimming shortened V by 0 bases and J by 9 bases, and 9 bases separated the two germline ends. Germline lookup yields CDR1 MRHNA and CDR2 SNTAGT. CDR3 length equals 13 residues. This CDR3 reads CASSDSDRTEQFF. The CDR3 nucleotides are TGTGCCAGCAGTGACTCAGACAGAACTGAGCAGTTCTTC.

V and J are TRBV2 and TRBJ1-4; 7 positions agree with TRBD1. J lost 8 bases, V lost 7 bases, and 10 bases had no gene match. This CDR3 has 14 amino acids. CDR1 is SNHLY and CDR2 is FYNNEI in the germline V gene. CDR3 loop: CASNRGALGEKLFF. The CDR3 nucleotides are TGTGCCAGCAACAGGGGAGCTTTAGGGGAAAAACTGTTTTTT. Based on the CDR3 plus reference TRBV2 and TRBJ1-4, the full variable domain is EPEVTQTPSHQVTQMGQEVILRCVPISNHLYFYWYRQILGQKVEFLVSFYNNEISEKSEIFDDQFSVERPDGSNFTLKIRSTKLEDSAMYFCASNRGALGEKLFFGSGTQLSVL.

This sequence joins TRBV2 and TRBJ2-2; D not resolved. Germline loops: CDR1 SNHLY, CDR2 FYNNEI. The length of the CDR3 is 15 residues. Trimming cost V 1 base and J 2 bases, with 8 bases left between them. CDR3 sequence (DNA): TGTGCCAGCAGTGAAGGGACGGTTAACACCGGGGAGCTGTTTTTT. It yields the protein CASSEGTVNTGELFF.

In the case of this clone: One end of the junction is discordant with germline, which a read error may explain. The genes are TRBV7-7 and TRBJ2-5, with D perhaps matching TRBD2 (6 bases). The CDR3 is 15 amino acids. In germline, CDR1 is SSHAT, CDR2 FNYEAQ (reference sequence). CDR3 region: CASSLAAAAQETQYF. The CDR3, as DNA: TGTGCTAGCAGCTTAGCGGCTGCAGCTCAAGAGACCCAGTACTTC.

This chain links TRBV28 with TRBJ1-2, with 9 bases fitting TRBD1. This CDR3 contains 14 residues. V shed 8 bases and J 6 bases; nucleotides not matched to a gene: 10. Germline V CDR1 and CDR2: MDHEN, SYDVKM. For the CDR3, the DNA is TGTGCCAGCGGAACAGGGGGCGGTTCGCATGGCTACACCTTC. It is translated as CASGTGGGSHGYTF.

A few counts support this clone. The chain carries TRBV2 and TRBJ1-2; TRBD1 aligns across 11 bases. This CDR3 is 13 amino acids long. Trimming removed 10 bases from V and 7 bases from J; junction bases left unmatched: 8. Germline V gives CDR1 SNHLY, CDR2 FYNNEI. The CDR3 is CATTGTGGGGYTF. As DNA, the CDR3 is TGTGCCACAACGGGGACAGGGGGAGGTGGCTACACCTTC.

J is TRBJ2-5 and V is TRBV5-6; the match to TRBD1 covers 9 bases. CDR3 size: 15 residues. Germline loops: CDR1 SGHDT, CDR2 YYEEEE. The V segment lost 1 base and the J segment 2 bases; nucleotides outside the gene matches: 3. The CDR3 protein is CASSLPDRGQETQYF. For the CDR3, the DNA is TGTGCCAGCAGCTTGCCCGACAGGGGGCAAGAGACCCAGTACTTC.

The chain combines TRBV19 with TRBJ2-1; D might be TRBD1 (5 bases). The CDR3 runs 14 residues. The germline V and J ends were trimmed by 5 bases and 7 bases, with 15 bases remaining between them. Germline V gene lookup returns CDR1 LNHDA and CDR2 SQIVND (reference sequence). The CDR3 DNA is TGTGCCAGTAGTCTCGCAGGGATTGAGAATGAGCAGTTCTTC. Its protein product is CASSLAGIENEQFF.